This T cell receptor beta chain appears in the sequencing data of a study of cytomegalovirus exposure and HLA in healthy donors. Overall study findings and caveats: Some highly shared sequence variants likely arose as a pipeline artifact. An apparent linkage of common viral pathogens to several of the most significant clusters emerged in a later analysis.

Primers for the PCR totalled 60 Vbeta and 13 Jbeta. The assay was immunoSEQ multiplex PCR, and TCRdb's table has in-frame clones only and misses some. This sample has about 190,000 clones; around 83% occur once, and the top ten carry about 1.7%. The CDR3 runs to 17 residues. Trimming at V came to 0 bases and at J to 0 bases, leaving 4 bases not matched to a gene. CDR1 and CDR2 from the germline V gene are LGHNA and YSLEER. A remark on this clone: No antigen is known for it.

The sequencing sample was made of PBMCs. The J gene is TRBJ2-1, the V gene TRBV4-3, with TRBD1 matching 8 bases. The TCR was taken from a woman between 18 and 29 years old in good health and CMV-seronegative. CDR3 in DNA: TGCGCCAGCAGCCAAGATGGGACAGGAGCCTCCTACAATGAGCAGTTCTTC. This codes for CASSQDGTGASYNEQFF.